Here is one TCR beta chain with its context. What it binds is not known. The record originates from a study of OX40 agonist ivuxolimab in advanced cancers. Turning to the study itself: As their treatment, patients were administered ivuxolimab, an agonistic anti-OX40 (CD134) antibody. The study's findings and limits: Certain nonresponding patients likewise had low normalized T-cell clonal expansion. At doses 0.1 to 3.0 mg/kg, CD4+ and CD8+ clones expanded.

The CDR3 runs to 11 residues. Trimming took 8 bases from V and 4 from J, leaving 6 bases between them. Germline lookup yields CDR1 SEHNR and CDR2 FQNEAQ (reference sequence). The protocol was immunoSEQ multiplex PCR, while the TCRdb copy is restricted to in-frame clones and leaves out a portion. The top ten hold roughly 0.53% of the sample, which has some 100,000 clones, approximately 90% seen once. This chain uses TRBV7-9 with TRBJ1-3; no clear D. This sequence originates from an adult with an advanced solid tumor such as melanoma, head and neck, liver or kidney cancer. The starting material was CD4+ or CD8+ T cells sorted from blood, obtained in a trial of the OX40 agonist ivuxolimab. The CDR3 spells CASAQGNTIYF. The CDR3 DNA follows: TGTGCCAGCGCGCAGGGAAACACCATATATTTT.